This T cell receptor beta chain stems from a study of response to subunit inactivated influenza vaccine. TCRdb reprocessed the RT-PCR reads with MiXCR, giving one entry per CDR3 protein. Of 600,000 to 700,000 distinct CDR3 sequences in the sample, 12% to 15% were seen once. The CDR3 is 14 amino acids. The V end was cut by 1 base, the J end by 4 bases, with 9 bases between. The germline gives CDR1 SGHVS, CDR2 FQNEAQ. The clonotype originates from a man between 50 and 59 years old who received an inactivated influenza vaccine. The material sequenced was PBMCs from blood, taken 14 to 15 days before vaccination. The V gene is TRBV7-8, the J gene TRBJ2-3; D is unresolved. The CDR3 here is CASSLVSTPDTQYF. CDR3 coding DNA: TGTGCCAGCAGCTTAGTTTCAACTCCAGATACGCAGTATTTT.